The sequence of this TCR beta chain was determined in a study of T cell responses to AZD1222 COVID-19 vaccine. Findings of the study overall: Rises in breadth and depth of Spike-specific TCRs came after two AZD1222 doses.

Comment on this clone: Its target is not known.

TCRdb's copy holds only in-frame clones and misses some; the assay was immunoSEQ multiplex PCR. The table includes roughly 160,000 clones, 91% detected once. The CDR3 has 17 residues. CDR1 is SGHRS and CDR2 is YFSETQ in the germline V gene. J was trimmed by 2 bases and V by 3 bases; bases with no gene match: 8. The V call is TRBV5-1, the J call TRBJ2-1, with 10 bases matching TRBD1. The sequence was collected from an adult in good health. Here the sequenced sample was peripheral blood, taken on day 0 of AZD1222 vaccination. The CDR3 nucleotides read TGCGCCAGCAGCTCCTACCTGGACAGGGGGACCTACAATGAGCAGTTCTTC. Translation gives CASSSYLDRGTYNEQFF.